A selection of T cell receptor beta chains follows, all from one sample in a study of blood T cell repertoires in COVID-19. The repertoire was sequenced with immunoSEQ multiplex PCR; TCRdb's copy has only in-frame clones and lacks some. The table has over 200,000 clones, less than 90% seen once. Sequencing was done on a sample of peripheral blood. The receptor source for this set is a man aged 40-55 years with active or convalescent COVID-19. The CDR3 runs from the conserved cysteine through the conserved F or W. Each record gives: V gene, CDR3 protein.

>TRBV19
CASSVGTSKETQYF
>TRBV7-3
CASSLGGGLHAGELFF
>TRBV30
CAWSTKPGQSISYEQYF
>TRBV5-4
CASSSRGGVEQFF
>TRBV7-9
CASSRGMGDRPQHF
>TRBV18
CASSPPGGTGAAYGYTF
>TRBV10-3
CATGQVYEQYF
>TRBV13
CASSFAQVSGNTIYF
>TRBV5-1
CASSLVGGTQPQHF
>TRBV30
CAWSPGGVYEQYF
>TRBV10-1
CASTPGQGKNTIYF
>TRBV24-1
CATSVLRTGGNTIYF
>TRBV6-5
CASSYPTGESAEAFF
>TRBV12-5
CASGKGQSSYNSPLHF
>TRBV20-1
CSASILRDTQYF
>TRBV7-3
CASSTSPGGDAFF